These 8 T cell receptor beta chains came from one sample sequenced in a study of shared clonotypes between healthy human individuals. The protocol was immunoSEQ multiplex PCR, while the TCRdb copy is restricted to in-frame clones and leaves out a portion. The data show under 1,900,000 clones, with 98% seen just once and under 0.45% held by the top ten. The source material was naive CD4+ T cells sorted from blood. The subset is: CD45RA+ positively selected. The receptor source for this set is a man between 25 and 39 years old in good health.

With regard to this clone: This CDR3 is also generated by other DNA sequences in the sample. The chain carries TRBV7-3 and TRBJ2-1; D not certain. The germline V gene has CDR1 SGHTA and CDR2 FQGTGA. The CDR3 runs to 13 residues. V lost 0 bases to trimming and J lost 4 bases, with 4 bases between them. The CDR3 loop is CASSLTGYNEQFF. In nucleotides, the CDR3 is TGTGCCAGCAGCTTAACCGGTTACAATGAGCAGTTCTTC. The full variable domain, rest sourced from reference TRBV7-3 and TRBJ2-1, is GAGVSQTPSNKVTEKGKYVELRCDPISGHTALYWYRQSLGQGPEFLIYFQGTGAADDSGLPNDRFFAVRPEGSVSTLKIQRTERGDSAVYLCASSLTGYNEQFFGPGTRLTVL.

The CDR3 sequence is CASSLLAVSTDTQYF. For the CDR3, the DNA is TGTGCCAGCAGCTTACTAGCGGTTAGCACAGATACGCAGTATTTT. This chain connects TRBV7-3 to TRBJ2-3; 7 nucleotides match TRBD2. Germline V gives CDR1 SGHTA, CDR2 FQGTGA. This CDR3 spans 15 amino acids. V lost 2 bases, J lost 0 bases, and 2 bases stayed unmatched. The full variable domain, completed using reference TRBV7-3 and TRBJ2-3, is GAGVSQTPSNKVTEKGKYVELRCDPISGHTALYWYRQSLGQGPEFLIYFQGTGAADDSGLPNDRFFAVRPEGSVSTLKIQRTERGDSAVYLCASSLLAVSTDTQYFGPGTRLTVL.

J is TRBJ1-1 and V is TRBV7-9; 9 nucleotides agree with TRBD1. Germline assignment: CDR1 SEHNR and CDR2 FQNEAQ (reference sequence). CDR3 length: 15 residues. The V gene end was trimmed by 4 bases and the J gene end by 4 bases; junction bases not matched to a gene: 7. The CDR3 DNA follows: TGTGCCAGCAGCTCCCACCGGGACAGGGTCACTGAAGCTTTCTTT. Amino acid sequence: CASSSHRDRVTEAFF.

The chain links TRBV29-1 to TRBJ2-3; 7 bases line up with TRBD1. Per germline, CDR1 SQVTM and CDR2 ANQGSEA. V was pared by 8 bases and J by 5 bases, with 7 bases of the junction left unmatched. The CDR3 totals 12 residues. The CDR3 coding sequence is TGCAGCTCCGAGAGGGGGCAAGATACGCAGTATTTT. It translates to CSSERGQDTQYF.

V is TRBV18 and J is TRBJ1-5, with TRBD1 identical over 8 bases. Losses at the gene ends were 2 bases for V and 4 bases for J; bases not matched to a gene: 7. CDR1 is KGHSH and CDR2 is LQKENI in the germline V gene. The CDR3 totals 16 residues. The CDR3 nucleotides read TGTGCCAGCTCACCAATATCCGGACAGGGTAATCAGCCCCAGCATTTT. As protein: CASSPISGQGNQPQHF. The entire variable domain, with the rest obtained from reference TRBV18 and TRBJ1-5, is as follows: NAGVMQNPRHLVRRRGQEARLRCSPMKGHSHVYWYRQLPEEGLKFMVYLQKENIIDESGMPKERFSAEFPKEGPSILRIQQVVRGDSAAYFCASSPISGQGNQPQHFGDGTRLSIL.

The V call is TRBV7-9, the J call TRBJ2-7, with 8 positions matching TRBD1. Trimming removed 4 bases from V and 3 bases from J; junction bases left unmatched: 11. The V gene's germline CDR1 is SEHNR and CDR2 FQNEAQ (reference sequence). This CDR3 has 16 residues. The CDR3: CASSSPPGGLIYEQYF. CDR3 sequence (DNA): TGTGCCAGCAGCTCCCCCCCAGGGGGCTTGATCTACGAGCAGTACTTC.

The chain carries TRBV28 and TRBJ1-5, with D possibly matching TRBD1 (5 bases). The CDR3 is 16 residues long. Trimming left V 7 bases short and J 0 bases short, with 16 bases between. The V gene's germline CDR1 is MDHEN and CDR2 SYDVKM. The CDR3, as DNA: TGTGCCAGCAATCCCGGGGGACTATATAGCAATCAGCCCCAGCATTTT. Its protein is CASNPGGLYSNQPQHF.

V gene TRBV29-1 combines with J gene TRBJ1-1; D not resolved. Germline V gene sequence: CDR1 SQVTM, CDR2 ANQGSEA. The CDR3 is 13 residues long. Trimming removed 7 bases from V and 0 bases from J, with 12 bases in between. DNA for the CDR3: TGCAGCGCCTGGACGGACCTGAACACTGAAGCTTTCTTT. Amino acids: CSAWTDLNTEAFF. The full variable domain, with the rest looked up from reference TRBV29-1 and TRBJ1-1, is SAVISQKPSRDICQRGTSLTIQCQVDSQVTMMFWYRQQPGQSLTLIATANQGSEATYESGFVIDKFPISRPNLTFSTLTVSNMSPEDSSIYLCSAWTDLNTEAFFGQGTRLTVV.